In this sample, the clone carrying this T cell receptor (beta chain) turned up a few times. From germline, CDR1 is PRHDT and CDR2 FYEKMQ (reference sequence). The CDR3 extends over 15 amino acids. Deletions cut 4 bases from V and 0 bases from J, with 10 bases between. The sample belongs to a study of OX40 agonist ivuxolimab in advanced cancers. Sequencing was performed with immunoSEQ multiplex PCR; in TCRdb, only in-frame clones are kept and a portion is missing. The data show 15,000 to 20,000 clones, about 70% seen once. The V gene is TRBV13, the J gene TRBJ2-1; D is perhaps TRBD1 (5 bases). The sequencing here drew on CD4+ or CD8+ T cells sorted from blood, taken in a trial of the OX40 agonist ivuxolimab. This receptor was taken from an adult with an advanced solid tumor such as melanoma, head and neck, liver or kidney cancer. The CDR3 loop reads CASSSLTDSYNEQFF. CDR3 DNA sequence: TGTGCCAGCAGCTCGTTGACAGACTCCTACAATGAGCAGTTCTTC.